Sequencing of this T cell receptor beta chain was carried out in a study of blood T cell repertoires in COVID-19. Study-wide background: Sites in the United States, Italy and Spain provided acute and convalescent COVID-19 samples.

Seattle's cohort entered during active infection and was followed longitudinally. Authors' processing steps: Estimation of nucleated cell counts relied on the amplification of reference gene primers. The assay was immunoSEQ multiplex PCR, and TCRdb's table has in-frame clones only and misses some. V, J and clone size are those of that table, while D and trimming were read from the DNA. This repertoire shows some 270,000 clones, 90% found once; its top ten account for around 1.9%. The V end lost 3 bases, the J end lost 0 bases, and 10 bases lay between the germline ends. CDR3 size: 15 residues. CDR1 is SGDLS, CDR2 YYNGEE, per germline.

The J gene is TRBJ1-3, the V gene TRBV9; perhaps TRBD1 as D (6 bases). What was sequenced was peripheral blood. The receptor was derived from a woman in her sixties with COVID-19, enrolled during active disease. The CDR3 bases are TGTGCCAGCAGCGCCGGACAGACCTCTGGAAACACCATATATTTT. This sequence encodes CASSAGQTSGNTIYF.